This T cell receptor beta chain is from a study of tumor-infiltrating lymphocytes in primary liver carcinoma. Alongside blood RNA obtained from unsorted whole blood, germline DNA was also extracted. The CDR3 has 12 residues. Trimming took 5 bases from V and 7 from J, leaving 6 bases between them. Germline V gene data show CDR1 as PRHDT and CDR2 as FYEKMQ (reference sequence). TCR beta cDNA was prepared out of roughly 0.5 ug total RNA by means of a constant-region primer. Libraries of TCR beta came from three nested multiplex PCR rounds with slightly modified ARM-PCR. The opening two PCR rounds, nine to eleven cycles each, paired TRBV1-TRBV30 forward primers with a C-beta reverse primer. TCRdb analysed the multiplex PCR reads with MiXCR anew, one entry per CDR3 protein. The data show roughly 330,000 distinct CDR3 sequences, less than 65% seen once. There are many counts of this clonotype.

The source of this sequence is a man aged 35 to 55 with primary liver carcinoma and hepatitis B virus infection. The sequenced material came from peripheral blood. This rearrangement joins TRBV13 to TRBJ1-6; D is unresolved. CDR3 DNA: TGTGCCAGCAGCCTGCAAAATTCACCCCTCCACTTT. The encoded protein is CASSLQNSPLHF.